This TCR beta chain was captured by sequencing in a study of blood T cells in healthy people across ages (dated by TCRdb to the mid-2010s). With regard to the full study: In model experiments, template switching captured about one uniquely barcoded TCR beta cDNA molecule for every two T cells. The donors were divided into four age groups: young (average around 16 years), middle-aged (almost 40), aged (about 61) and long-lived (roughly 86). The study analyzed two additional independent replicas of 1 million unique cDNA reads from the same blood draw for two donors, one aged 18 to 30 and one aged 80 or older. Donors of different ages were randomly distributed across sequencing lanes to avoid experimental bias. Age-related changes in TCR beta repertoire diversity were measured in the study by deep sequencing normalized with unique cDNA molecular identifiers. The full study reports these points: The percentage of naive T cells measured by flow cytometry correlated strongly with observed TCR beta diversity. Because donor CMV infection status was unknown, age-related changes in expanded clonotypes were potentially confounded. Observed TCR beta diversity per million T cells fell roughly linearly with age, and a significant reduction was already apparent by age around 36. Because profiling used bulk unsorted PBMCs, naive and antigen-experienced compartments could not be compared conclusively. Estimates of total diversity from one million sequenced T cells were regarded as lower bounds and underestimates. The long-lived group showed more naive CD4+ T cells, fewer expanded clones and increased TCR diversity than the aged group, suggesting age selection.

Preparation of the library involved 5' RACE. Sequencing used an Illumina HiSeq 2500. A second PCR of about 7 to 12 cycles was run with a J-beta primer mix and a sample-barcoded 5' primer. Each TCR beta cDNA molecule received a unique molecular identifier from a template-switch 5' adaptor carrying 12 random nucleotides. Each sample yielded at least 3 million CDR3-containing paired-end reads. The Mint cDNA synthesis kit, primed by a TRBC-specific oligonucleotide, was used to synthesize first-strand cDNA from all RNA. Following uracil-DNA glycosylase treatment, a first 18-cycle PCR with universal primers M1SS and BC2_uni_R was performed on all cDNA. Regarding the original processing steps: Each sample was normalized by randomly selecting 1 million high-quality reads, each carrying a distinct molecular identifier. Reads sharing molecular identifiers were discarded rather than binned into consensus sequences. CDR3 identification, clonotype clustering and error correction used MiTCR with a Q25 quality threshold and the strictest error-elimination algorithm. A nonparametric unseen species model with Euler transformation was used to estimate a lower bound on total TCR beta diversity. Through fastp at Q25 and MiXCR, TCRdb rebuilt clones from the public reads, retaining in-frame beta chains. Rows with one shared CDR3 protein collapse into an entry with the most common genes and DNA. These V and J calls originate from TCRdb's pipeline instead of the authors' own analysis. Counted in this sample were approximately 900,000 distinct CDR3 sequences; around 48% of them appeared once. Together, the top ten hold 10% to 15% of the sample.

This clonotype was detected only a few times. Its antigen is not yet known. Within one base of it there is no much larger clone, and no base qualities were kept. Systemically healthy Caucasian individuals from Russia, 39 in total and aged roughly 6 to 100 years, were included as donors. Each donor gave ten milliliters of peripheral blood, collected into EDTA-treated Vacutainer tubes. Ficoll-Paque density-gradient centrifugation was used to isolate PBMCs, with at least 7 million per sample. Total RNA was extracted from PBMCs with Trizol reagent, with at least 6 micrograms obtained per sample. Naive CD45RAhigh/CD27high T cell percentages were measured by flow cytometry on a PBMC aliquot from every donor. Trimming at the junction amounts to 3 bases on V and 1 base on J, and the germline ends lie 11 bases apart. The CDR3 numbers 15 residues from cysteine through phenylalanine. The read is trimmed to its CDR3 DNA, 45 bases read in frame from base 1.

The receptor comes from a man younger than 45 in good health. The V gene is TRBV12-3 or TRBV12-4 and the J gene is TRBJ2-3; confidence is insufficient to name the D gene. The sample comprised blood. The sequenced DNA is TGTGCCAGCAGTTTCTCCAGTAGACGCACAGATACGCAGTATTTT. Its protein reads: CASSFSSRRTDTQYF.